This TCR beta chain was observed in a study of T cells in Graves' hyperthyroidism and ophthalmopathy. General study findings and limits: Blood also showed most of the thyroid clonotypes that were expanded above 0.001. Ophthalmopathy was model-predicted a median roughly 6.2 months pre-onset.

The CDR3 is made up of 16 amino acids. The J segment lost 3 bases and the V segment lost 0 bases, leaving 8 bases of the junction unmatched. Germline V gene data show CDR1 as MNHEY and CDR2 as SVGEGT. This clonotype was observed many times. Its antigen is unidentified. Patients were excluded because of uncontrolled infection, other autoimmune disease, pregnancy or lactation. Clinicians diagnosed patients from clinical symptoms, serum thyroxine and TRAb, thyroid ultrasound and orbital computed tomography. What was amplified from RNA transcripts were TCR beta CDR3 regions. HTBI primers were used for first-round RT-PCR of the TCR CDR3. TCRdb re-called the multiplex PCR reads through MiXCR, storing one row per CDR3 protein. Of roughly 560,000 distinct CDR3 sequences listed, roughly 14% are singletons.

V gene TRBV6-2 or TRBV6-3 combines with J gene TRBJ2-7; 7 nucleotides match TRBD2. Sequenced material: blood. The receptor was isolated from a woman aged 40 to 55 with Graves' ophthalmopathy. CDR3 sequence (DNA): TGTGCCAGCAGTTACTCGTCCCGGGGGGACTTCTACGAGCAGTACTTC. Encoded protein: CASSYSSRGDFYEQYF.